Following are 8 T cell receptor beta chains from one sample sequenced in a study of regulatory and conventional T cells in RAG deficiency. Produced via immunoSEQ multiplex PCR; TCRdb's table is partial and in-frame only. The sample contains roughly 20,000 clones, approximately 90% of which appear only once. Genomic DNA came from blood regulatory T cells gated CD4+ CD25-high CD127-low. This same sample was also part of a study on regulatory T cells. Per that paper: Primers: 52 TRBV forward and 13 TRBJ reverse.

Sequencing was carried out using Tregs sorted from blood. The receptors shown here come from a human donor in good health.

This clone was counted a single time. The chain combines TRBV19 with TRBJ1-2; 7 positions agree with TRBD1. The CDR3 totals 15 residues. CDR1 and CDR2 (germline): LNHDA, SQIVND (reference sequence). Trimming took 0 bases from V and 8 from J; bases not matched to a gene: 9. CDR3 DNA sequence: TGTGCCAGTAGTATAGATCCCAACAGGGGCCGAGGCTACACCTTC. Translated, it gives CASSIDPNRGRGYTF. Supplemented by reference TRBV19 and TRBJ1-2, the full variable domain reads DGGITQSPKYLFRKEGQNVTLSCEQNLNHDAMYWYRQDPGQGLRLIYYSQIVNDFQKGDIAEGYSVSREKKESFPLTVTSAQKNPTAFYLCASSIDPNRGRGYTFGSGTRLTVV.

This clone is a singleton in its sample. The chain combines TRBV5-1 with TRBJ1-5; D gene unclear. Germline loops: CDR1 SGHRS, CDR2 YFSETQ. The ends were cut back, 3 bases at V and 4 bases at J, with 11 bases in the middle. CDR3 size: 14 residues. CDR3 region: CASSYDGGNQPQHF. Here the CDR3 DNA reads TGCGCCAGCAGCTACGACGGCGGGAATCAGCCCCAGCATTTT.

In DNA, the CDR3 is TGCGCCAGCAGTTACGACCCCACCAGCCCCTACGAGCAGTACTTC. This gives the protein CASSYDPTSPYEQYF. V usage is TRBV5-1 and J usage is TRBJ2-7; D is unclear. Trimming removed 5 bases at V and 2 bases at J, with 17 bases between. Germline V gene sequence: CDR1 SGHRS, CDR2 YFSETQ. The CDR3 length is 15 residues.

The rearrangement uses TRBV5-1 and TRBJ2-5; D is unresolved. The CDR3 has 11 residues. Looked up from germline, CDR1 is SGHRS and CDR2 is YFSETQ. The V end was cut by 3 bases, the J end by 3 bases, with 3 bases between. In DNA form, the CDR3 reads TGCGCCAGCAGCTCAAAAGAGACCCAGTACTTC. It encodes CASSSKETQYF.

The V call is TRBV7-9, the J call TRBJ2-1, with no clear D. V dropped 1 base and J dropped 6 bases, with 4 bases sitting between them. This CDR3 has 12 amino acids. Germline-derived CDR1 and CDR2 are SEHNR and FQNEAQ (reference sequence). The chain's CDR3 is CASSLDVNEQFF. CDR3 bases: TGTGCCAGCAGCTTAGATGTCAATGAGCAGTTCTTC.

This clone was seen a few times. The J gene is TRBJ2-7, the V gene TRBV6-5; 9 bases match TRBD1. Per germline, CDR1 MNHEY and CDR2 SVGAGI. The CDR3 loop spans 15 amino acids. With V trimmed by 0 bases and J by 3 bases, 3 bases remained unmatched. The CDR3 region is CASSYSQGAVYEQYF. CDR3 in DNA: TGTGCCAGCAGTTACTCACAGGGGGCCGTCTACGAGCAGTACTTC.

The CDR3, as DNA: TGTGCCACCGGAGGAGGGAACATTCAGTACTTC. Translated, it gives CATGGGNIQYF. This chain connects TRBV2 to TRBJ2-4; possibly TRBD2 for D (6 bases). CDR3 length: 11 amino acids. The V gene's germline CDR1 is SNHLY and CDR2 FYNNEI. Deletions cut 10 bases from V and 7 bases from J, with 11 bases between.

The chain couples TRBV7-6 to TRBJ1-3, with D possibly being TRBD1 (6 bases). CDR1 is SGHVS and CDR2 is FNYEAQ in the germline V gene. V shed 5 bases and J shed 2 bases, with 19 bases lying between them. The CDR3 is 17 residues long. The chain's CDR3 is CASSARSGQSAGNTIYF. The CDR3 DNA reads TGTGCCAGCAGCGCGAGGTCCGGACAGAGCGCTGGAAACACCATATATTTT.